This TCR beta chain derives from a study of control samples from healthy donors and cancer patients. Data came from immunoSEQ multiplex PCR; TCRdb stores just in-frame clones and leaves some out. This repertoire shows about 95,000 clones, about 88% found once; its top ten account for 13% to 15%. V lost 3 bases and J lost 7, with 12 bases in between. CDR1 and CDR2 (germline): MNHNY, SVGAGI (reference sequence). The CDR3 runs 13 residues. The clonotype originates from a woman between 65 and 79 years old in good health. V gene TRBV6-6 combines with J gene TRBJ1-1; D is unresolved. Material: blood. The CDR3 region has the DNA TGTGCCAGCAGTTATACCCTTGACGGTGAAGCTTTCTTT. Its protein product is CASSYTLDGEAFF.